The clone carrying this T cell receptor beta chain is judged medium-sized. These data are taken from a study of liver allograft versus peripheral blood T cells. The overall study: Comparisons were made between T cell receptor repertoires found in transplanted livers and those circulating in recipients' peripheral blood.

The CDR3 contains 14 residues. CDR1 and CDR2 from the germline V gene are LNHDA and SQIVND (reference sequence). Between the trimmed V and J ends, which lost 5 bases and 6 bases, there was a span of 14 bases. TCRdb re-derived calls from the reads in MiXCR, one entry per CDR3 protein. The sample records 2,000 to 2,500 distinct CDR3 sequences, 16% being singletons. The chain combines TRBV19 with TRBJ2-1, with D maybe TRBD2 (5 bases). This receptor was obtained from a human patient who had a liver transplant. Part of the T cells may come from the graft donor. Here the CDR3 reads CASSFPNGGNEQFF. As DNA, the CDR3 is TGTGCCAGTAGTTTCCCCAATGGAGGCAATGAGCAGTTCTTC.